This T cell receptor beta chain is drawn from a study of early T cells in non-severe SARS-CoV-2 infection. At the level of the study: Sequencing of unsorted whole blood was done on bulk RNA, leaving chains unpaired.

Individually, cDNA molecules had unique molecular identifiers attached to them. One entry per CDR3 protein results from TCRdb running MiXCR on the 5' RACE reads. Here the sample spans more than 90,000 distinct CDR3 sequences, approximately 10% being singletons. Points from the study as a whole: Reliance on VDJdb matching favored anti-spike CD8 responses; private and CD4 specificities were missed.

Germline CDR1 is DFQATT and CDR2 is SNEGSKA (reference sequence). CDR3 size: 15 residues. Losses at the gene ends were 2 bases for V and 5 bases for J; bases not matched to a gene: 7. This clonotype was found many times. No antigen is known for it. The chain carries TRBV20-1 and TRBJ2-2, with 8 bases identical to TRBD2. The TCR sequence derives from an adult who was a healthcare worker with PCR-confirmed SARS-CoV-2 infection or an uninfected control (not recorded which). Sequencing used whole blood. This chain's CDR3 is CSARKRERGTGELFF. Written as DNA, the CDR3 is TGCAGTGCTAGAAAGCGGGAGAGGGGGACCGGGGAGCTGTTTTTT.